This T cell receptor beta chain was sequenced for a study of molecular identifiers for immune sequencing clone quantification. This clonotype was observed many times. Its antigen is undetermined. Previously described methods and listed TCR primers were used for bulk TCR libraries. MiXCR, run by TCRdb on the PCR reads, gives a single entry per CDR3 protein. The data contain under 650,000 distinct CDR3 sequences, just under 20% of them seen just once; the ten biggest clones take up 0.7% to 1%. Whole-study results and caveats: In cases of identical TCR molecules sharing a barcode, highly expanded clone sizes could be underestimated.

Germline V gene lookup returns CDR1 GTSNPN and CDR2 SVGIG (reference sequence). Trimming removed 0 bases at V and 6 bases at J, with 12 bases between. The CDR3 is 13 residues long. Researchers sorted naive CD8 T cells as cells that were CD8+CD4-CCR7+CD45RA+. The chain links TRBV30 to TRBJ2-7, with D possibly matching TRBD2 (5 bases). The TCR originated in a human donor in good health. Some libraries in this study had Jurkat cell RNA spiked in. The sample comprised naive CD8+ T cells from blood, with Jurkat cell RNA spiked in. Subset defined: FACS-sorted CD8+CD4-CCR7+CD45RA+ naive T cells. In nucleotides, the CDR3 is TGTGCCTGGAGTGTATTACTAGGTCGCGAGCAGTACTTC. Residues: CAWSVLLGREQYF.